Listed below are T cell receptor beta chains from one sample, sequenced in a study of T cell responses to AZD1222 COVID-19 vaccine. Sequencing was performed with immunoSEQ multiplex PCR; in TCRdb, only in-frame clones are kept and a portion is missing. Among about 150,000 clones listed, about nine tenths were seen once. The sample was peripheral blood, taken on day 0 of MenACWY control vaccination. These receptor sequences come from an adult in good health. Each CDR3 is given with its conserved first and last residue. Each record gives: D gene, V gene, J gene, clone size, CDR3 DNA, CDR3 protein. A D gene is named only where the DNA matches it firmly. Part of the rows lack a size; the others show once, few, many or a class for expanded clones.

D gene: TRBD1
V gene: TRBV7-2
J gene: TRBJ1-2
clone size: -
CDR3 DNA: TGTGCCAGCAGCGTCGGGACAGGAGGTGGCTACACCTTC
CDR3 protein: CASSVGTGGGYTF

D gene: -
V gene: TRBV7-9
J gene: TRBJ2-5
clone size: -
CDR3 DNA: TGTGCCAGCAGCTTAGAAAGGGGAGTTTATCAAGAGACCCAGTACTTC
CDR3 protein: CASSLERGVYQETQYF

D gene: -
V gene: TRBV4-3
J gene: TRBJ2-2
clone size: -
CDR3 DNA: TGCGCCAGCAGCCAAGATAGTGGTGATTTCACCGGGGAGCTGTTTTTT
CDR3 protein: CASSQDSGDFTGELFF

D gene: TRBD2
V gene: TRBV7-2
J gene: TRBJ2-5
clone size: -
CDR3 DNA: TGTGCCAGCAGCTCAATAGCGGGAGGGCTCCAAGAGACCCAGTACTTC
CDR3 protein: CASSSIAGGLQETQYF

D gene: TRBD1
V gene: TRBV24-1
J gene: TRBJ1-1
clone size: -
CDR3 DNA: TGTGCCACCACCCCCCGGGACAGGGATGTCACTGAAGCTTTCTTT
CDR3 protein: CATTPRDRDVTEAFF

D gene: -
V gene: TRBV25-1
J gene: TRBJ1-2
clone size: -
CDR3 DNA: TGTGCCAGCAGTGCCAGGGCCTCGAACTATGGCTACACCTTC
CDR3 protein: CASSARASNYGYTF

D gene: TRBD1
V gene: TRBV27
J gene: TRBJ1-5
clone size: -
CDR3 DNA: TGTGCCAGCAGCCCAAGACAGGGGCGGGGCAATCAGCCCCAGCATTTT
CDR3 protein: CASSPRQGRGNQPQHF

D gene: -
V gene: TRBV4-1
J gene: TRBJ1-1
clone size: -
CDR3 DNA: TGCGCCAGCAGCCAGTGGGGGGAGGGCACTGAAGCTTTCTTT
CDR3 protein: CASSQWGEGTEAFF

D gene: -
V gene: TRBV2
J gene: TRBJ2-1
clone size: -
CDR3 DNA: TGTGCCAGCAAACAGTCATATGAGCAGTTCTTC
CDR3 protein: CASKQSYEQFF

D gene: -
V gene: TRBV7-2
J gene: TRBJ1-1
clone size: -
CDR3 DNA: TGTGCCAGCAGCTTAATGGGTTCCGACACTGAAGCTTTCTTT
CDR3 protein: CASSLMGSDTEAFF

D gene: -
V gene: TRBV19
J gene: TRBJ2-2
clone size: -
CDR3 DNA: TGTGCCAGTAGTTTCACAACGAACACCGGGGAGCTGTTTTTT
CDR3 protein: CASSFTTNTGELFF

D gene: -
V gene: TRBV12-5
J gene: TRBJ2-5
clone size: -
CDR3 DNA: TGTGCTAGTGGTTTGGTTGGGGTGGAGGGAGGCCAAGAGACCCAGTACTTC
CDR3 protein: CASGLVGVEGGQETQYF

D gene: -
V gene: TRBV2
J gene: TRBJ1-1
clone size: -
CDR3 DNA: TGTGCCAGCAGGGGGGTTGAGTACGCTTTCTTT
CDR3 protein: CASRGVEYAFF

D gene: -
V gene: TRBV5-1
J gene: TRBJ1-1
clone size: -
CDR3 DNA: TGCGCCAGCAGCTTGGGTGGGGGACTTGAAGCTTTCTTT
CDR3 protein: CASSLGGGLEAFF

D gene: -
V gene: TRBV5-6
J gene: TRBJ2-1
clone size: -
CDR3 DNA: TGTGCCAGCAGCTTGACACACCTTAGAGGGGATGAGCAGTTCTTC
CDR3 protein: CASSLTHLRGDEQFF

D gene: -
V gene: TRBV14
J gene: TRBJ2-1
clone size: -
CDR3 DNA: TGTGCCAGCAGCCAAGACTGGGGCAATGAGCAGTTCTTC
CDR3 protein: CASSQDWGNEQFF

D gene: TRBD1
V gene: TRBV30
J gene: TRBJ1-2
clone size: once
CDR3 DNA: TGTGCCTTGGGACAGGGGGGAGGCTACACCTTC
CDR3 protein: CALGQGGGYTF

D gene: TRBD2
V gene: TRBV24-1
J gene: TRBJ2-5
clone size: -
CDR3 DNA: TGTGCCACCTTTATGGGCAGCGGGGGGGCCCGGGAGACCCAGTACTTC
CDR3 protein: CATFMGSGGARETQYF

D gene: -
V gene: TRBV12-5
J gene: TRBJ1-1
clone size: -
CDR3 DNA: TGTGCTAGTGGTTTGGGGGGAGACGGCACTGAAGCTTTCTTT
CDR3 protein: CASGLGGDGTEAFF

D gene: -
V gene: TRBV6-2/TRBV6-3
J gene: TRBJ2-3
clone size: -
CDR3 DNA: TGTGCCAGCAGCTCAAATCTGGGAGTCACAGATACGCAGTATTTT
CDR3 protein: CASSSNLGVTDTQYF

D gene: -
V gene: TRBV5-1
J gene: TRBJ2-2
clone size: -
CDR3 DNA: TGCGCCAGCAGCTTGTCAGGGGCCACCGGGGAGCTGTTTTTT
CDR3 protein: CASSLSGATGELFF

D gene: TRBD1
V gene: TRBV28
J gene: TRBJ2-4
clone size: -
CDR3 DNA: TGTGCCAGCAGTGAGGGGACAGGGGGCGTGTTATTGATCCGGGAAAACATTCAGTACTTC
CDR3 protein: CASSEGTGGVLLIRENIQYF

D gene: -
V gene: TRBV7-3
J gene: TRBJ1-1
clone size: -
CDR3 DNA: TGTGCCAGCAGCTTAACGCGGGGGAGGTCGACTGAAGCTTTCTTT
CDR3 protein: CASSLTRGRSTEAFF

D gene: -
V gene: TRBV12-3/TRBV12-4
J gene: TRBJ2-1
clone size: -
CDR3 DNA: TGTGCCAGCCTTATAACCCATGAGCAGTTCTTC
CDR3 protein: CASLITHEQFF

D gene: -
V gene: TRBV19
J gene: TRBJ1-1
clone size: -
CDR3 DNA: TGTGCCAGTAGTAGGGGGACCGCCCCGTACACTGAAGCTTTCTTT
CDR3 protein: CASSRGTAPYTEAFF

D gene: TRBD1
V gene: TRBV18
J gene: TRBJ2-1
clone size: -
CDR3 DNA: TGTGCCAGCTCACCTAGAGGACAGGGGGCGAACAATGAGCAGTTCTTC
CDR3 protein: CASSPRGQGANNEQFF

D gene: -
V gene: TRBV5-6
J gene: TRBJ2-7
clone size: -
CDR3 DNA: TGTGCCAGCAGCCCGCGGAGCTCCTACGAGCAGTACTTC
CDR3 protein: CASSPRSSYEQYF

D gene: TRBD1
V gene: TRBV5-4
J gene: TRBJ2-3
clone size: -
CDR3 DNA: TGTGCCAGCAGCTTCGGGACAGGGGGTTCGCGCACAGATACGCAGTATTTT
CDR3 protein: CASSFGTGGSRTDTQYF

D gene: TRBD1
V gene: TRBV5-4
J gene: TRBJ2-2
clone size: -
CDR3 DNA: TGTGCCAGCAGCTTAGCGACAGGGGGCAGAACCGGGGAGCTGTTTTTT
CDR3 protein: CASSLATGGRTGELFF

D gene: TRBD2
V gene: TRBV9
J gene: TRBJ2-1
clone size: -
CDR3 DNA: TGTGCCAGCAGCACTAGCGCCTCCTACAATGAGCAGTTCTTC
CDR3 protein: CASSTSASYNEQFF

D gene: -
V gene: TRBV7-2
J gene: TRBJ2-7
clone size: -
CDR3 DNA: TGTGCCAGCAGCTTAGCCGGCAGGGATCCCTACGAGCAGTACTTC
CDR3 protein: CASSLAGRDPYEQYF

D gene: -
V gene: TRBV12-3/TRBV12-4
J gene: TRBJ2-7
clone size: -
CDR3 DNA: TGTGCCAGCAAACAGGGAAGTACCTACGAGCAGTACTTC
CDR3 protein: CASKQGSTYEQYF

D gene: -
V gene: TRBV6-5
J gene: TRBJ1-2
clone size: -
CDR3 DNA: TGTGCCAGCAGCCCGGCTTGGGGGACCTACACCTTC
CDR3 protein: CASSPAWGTYTF

D gene: TRBD2
V gene: TRBV5-1
J gene: TRBJ2-5
clone size: -
CDR3 DNA: TGCGCCAGCACCGCCTTGGGGGGGGAAGAGACCCAGTACTTC
CDR3 protein: CASTALGGEETQYF

D gene: TRBD1
V gene: TRBV7-3
J gene: TRBJ1-6
clone size: -
CDR3 DNA: TGTGCCAGCAGCTTACTGGCCAGGGGGCCCAATTCACCCCTCCACTTT
CDR3 protein: CASSLLARGPNSPLHF

D gene: -
V gene: TRBV3-1/TRBV3-2
J gene: TRBJ1-2
clone size: few
CDR3 DNA: TGTGCCAGCAGGAGGGGATGGTCGGGCTACACCTTC
CDR3 protein: CASRRGWSGYTF

D gene: -
V gene: TRBV4-1
J gene: TRBJ2-1
clone size: -
CDR3 DNA: TGCGCCAGCAGCCAAATCCAATGGGGGGGCAAAAATGAGCAGTTCTTC
CDR3 protein: CASSQIQWGGKNEQFF

D gene: -
V gene: TRBV29-1
J gene: TRBJ1-4
clone size: once
CDR3 DNA: TGCAGCGTTCTCTTATCTGGGTCAGAAAAACTGTTTTTT
CDR3 protein: CSVLLSGSEKLFF

D gene: -
V gene: TRBV11-2
J gene: TRBJ1-4
clone size: -
CDR3 DNA: TGTGCCAGCAGCTTAGGGGCAGGGGTTGAAAAACTGTTTTTT
CDR3 protein: CASSLGAGVEKLFF

D gene: TRBD1
V gene: TRBV24-1
J gene: TRBJ1-1
clone size: -
CDR3 DNA: TGTGCCACCAGTGATATGACAGGGGGAGTAGCTTTCTTT
CDR3 protein: CATSDMTGGVAFF

D gene: -
V gene: TRBV7-2
J gene: TRBJ1-4
clone size: -
CDR3 DNA: TGTGCCAGCAGCAAGGGGGGTCGAGAAAAACTGTTTTTT
CDR3 protein: CASSKGGREKLFF

D gene: -
V gene: TRBV19
J gene: TRBJ2-7
clone size: -
CDR3 DNA: TGTGCCAGTAGTATGGGCAGGCGGTCCTACGAGCAGTACTTC
CDR3 protein: CASSMGRRSYEQYF

D gene: -
V gene: TRBV2
J gene: TRBJ2-1
clone size: -
CDR3 DNA: TGTGCCAGCAGTGAAGCTGGCGGTGAGCAGTTCTTC
CDR3 protein: CASSEAGGEQFF

D gene: -
V gene: TRBV28
J gene: TRBJ1-1
clone size: -
CDR3 DNA: TGTGCCAGCAGTTTAACCCCCTTATGGGGGAACACTGAAGCTTTCTTT
CDR3 protein: CASSLTPLWGNTEAFF

D gene: TRBD1
V gene: TRBV5-1
J gene: TRBJ1-2
clone size: -
CDR3 DNA: TGCGCCAGCAGCTTGGGGGACAGGGACTTCTATGGCTACACCTTC
CDR3 protein: CASSLGDRDFYGYTF

D gene: -
V gene: TRBV10-1
J gene: TRBJ2-3
clone size: -
CDR3 DNA: TGCGCCAGCAGTGAGTCCTCCCGTCCAGATACGCAGTATTTT
CDR3 protein: CASSESSRPDTQYF

D gene: -
V gene: TRBV6-5
J gene: TRBJ2-6
clone size: -
CDR3 DNA: TGTGCCAGCAGTTACTGGGGGACCTCTGGGGCCAACGTCCTGACTTTC
CDR3 protein: CASSYWGTSGANVLTF

D gene: -
V gene: TRBV6-5
J gene: TRBJ1-5
clone size: -
CDR3 DNA: TGTGCCAGCAGTACCGCAGGGGCGGATCAGCCCCAGCATTTT
CDR3 protein: CASSTAGADQPQHF

D gene: -
V gene: TRBV5-6
J gene: TRBJ1-1
clone size: -
CDR3 DNA: TGTGCCAGCAGCTTGGTGGGGAGCCCTGAAGCTTTCTTT
CDR3 protein: CASSLVGSPEAFF

D gene: -
V gene: TRBV5-1
J gene: TRBJ1-1
clone size: -
CDR3 DNA: TGCGCCAGCAGCAGGGACACGGCGAACACTGAAGCTTTCTTT
CDR3 protein: CASSRDTANTEAFF

D gene: -
V gene: TRBV7-9
J gene: TRBJ1-4
clone size: -
CDR3 DNA: TGTGCCAGCAGCTTGGGGGTGGCTGAAAAACTGTTTTTT
CDR3 protein: CASSLGVAEKLFF

D gene: -
V gene: TRBV5-6
J gene: TRBJ1-2
clone size: -
CDR3 DNA: TGTGCCAGCAGCTTGAACAGGGCCTATGGCTACACCTTC
CDR3 protein: CASSLNRAYGYTF

D gene: TRBD1
V gene: TRBV6-5
J gene: TRBJ1-4
clone size: -
CDR3 DNA: TGTGCCACAGTACAGGGGGTAAATGAAAAACTGTTTTTT
CDR3 protein: CATVQGVNEKLFF

D gene: -
V gene: TRBV20-1
J gene: TRBJ1-3
clone size: -
CDR3 DNA: TGCAGTGCTAGTAGACAGCTACCGGGGGACACCATATATTTT
CDR3 protein: CSASRQLPGDTIYF

D gene: -
V gene: TRBV6-5
J gene: TRBJ1-4
clone size: -
CDR3 DNA: TGTGCCAGCAGACAAACATTAGAGGAAAAACTGTTTTTT
CDR3 protein: CASRQTLEEKLFF

D gene: -
V gene: TRBV30
J gene: TRBJ1-5
clone size: -
CDR3 DNA: TGTGCCTGGAGTGTAGGTTCGGATCAGCCCCAGCATTTT
CDR3 protein: CAWSVGSDQPQHF

D gene: -
V gene: TRBV2
J gene: TRBJ1-1
clone size: few
CDR3 DNA: TGTGCCAGCATCTTTGGGGGGAACACTGAAGCTTTCTTT
CDR3 protein: CASIFGGNTEAFF

D gene: TRBD2
V gene: TRBV7-8
J gene: TRBJ2-2
clone size: -
CDR3 DNA: TGTGCCAGCAGCGCCCTTGGGGTAGCGGGAGCCCCCGGGGAGCTGTTTTTT
CDR3 protein: CASSALGVAGAPGELFF

D gene: -
V gene: TRBV2
J gene: TRBJ1-6
clone size: few
CDR3 DNA: TGTGCCAGCAGGGGGGTCGGTAATTCACCCCTCCACTTT
CDR3 protein: CASRGVGNSPLHF